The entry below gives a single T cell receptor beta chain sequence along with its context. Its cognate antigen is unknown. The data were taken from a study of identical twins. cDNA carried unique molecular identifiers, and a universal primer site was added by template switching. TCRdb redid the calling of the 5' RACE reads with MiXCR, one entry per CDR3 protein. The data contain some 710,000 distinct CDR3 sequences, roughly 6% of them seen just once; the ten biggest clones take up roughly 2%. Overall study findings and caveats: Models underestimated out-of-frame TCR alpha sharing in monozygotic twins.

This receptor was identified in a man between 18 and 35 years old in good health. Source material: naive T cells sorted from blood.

CDR3 loop: CSVVEQGDRYGYTF. The CDR3 DNA sequence: TGCAGCGTTGTCGAACAGGGGGACCGGTATGGCTACACCTTC. This rearrangement joins TRBV29-1 to TRBJ1-2; the match to TRBD1 covers 8 bases. The germline V gene has CDR1 SQVTM and CDR2 ANQGSEA. The CDR3 covers 14 residues. V lost 4 bases, J lost 5 bases, and 9 bases stayed unmatched.